The 22 T cell receptor beta chains in this list originate from one sample, sequenced in a study of blood T cell repertoires in COVID-19. Clones were read by immunoSEQ multiplex PCR, and TCRdb kept only the in-frame ones, dropping some. The data contain 65,000 to 95,000 clones, 84% of them seen just once; the ten biggest clones take up about a fifth. Material for sequencing was peripheral blood. Source of these receptors: a woman between 50 and 59 years old with acute or convalescent COVID-19.

This clone was seen a few times. This chain joins TRBV10-3 and TRBJ1-1; 7 nucleotides line up with TRBD1. The germline V gene encodes CDR1 ENHRY and CDR2 SYGVKD. This CDR3 is 18 amino acids long. With 4 bases clipped from V and 6 bases from J, the junction kept 20 bases outside the gene matches. In nucleotides, the CDR3 is TGTGCCATCAGTGGGGGGAGACAGGGAACCCAGGTTTTCGCTGAAGCTTTCTTT. It is translated as CAISGGRQGTQVFAEAFF.

The rearrangement joins TRBV6-5 to TRBJ2-3; maybe TRBD1 (6 bases). CDR1 and CDR2 from the germline V gene are MNHEY and SVGAGI. V lost 1 base and J 2 bases, leaving 10 bases between the germline ends. The CDR3 extends over 15 amino acids. DNA for the CDR3: TGTGCCAGCAGTTACTTTCAGGGGAACACAGATACGCAGTATTTT. This codes for CASSYFQGNTDTQYF.

The chain uses TRBV7-2 and TRBJ2-7, with 15 nucleotides matching TRBD2. CDR3 length: 15 amino acids. Germline CDR1 SGHTA, CDR2 FQGNSA. J was trimmed by 8 bases and V by 2 bases; bases with no gene match: 4. The CDR3 loop reads CASSLRTSGRGKQYF. In nucleotides, the CDR3 is TGTGCCAGCAGCTTACGGACTAGCGGGAGGGGTAAGCAGTACTTC.

The CDR3 sequence is CASTPQGTTGELFF. In DNA form, the CDR3 reads TGTGCCAGCACACCACAGGGGACGACCGGGGAGCTGTTTTTT. The V gene is TRBV6-5, the J gene TRBJ2-2, with 7 bases fitting TRBD1. Germline V gives CDR1 MNHEY, CDR2 SVGAGI. The CDR3 sequence is 14 residues long. The V segment lost 7 bases and the J segment 5 bases; nucleotides outside the gene matches: 7.

This clone was observed a few times. The chain has TRBV7-9 and TRBJ2-1, with unresolved D. From germline, CDR1 is SEHNR and CDR2 FQNEAQ (reference sequence). This CDR3 spans 13 amino acids. Trimming removed 6 bases from V and 4 bases from J, with 10 bases in between. In DNA form, the CDR3 reads TGTGCCAGCAGAACTCGAGGATACAATGAGCAGTTCTTC. Translating it yields CASRTRGYNEQFF.

This chain uses TRBV3-1 (or the pseudogene TRBV3-2) with TRBJ2-2; the match to TRBD1 covers 7 bases. From germline, CDR1 is LGHDT and CDR2 YNNKEL (reference sequence). J gave up 5 bases and V 4 bases, and 1 base lay outside the gene matches. This CDR3 comprises 13 residues. Written as DNA, the CDR3 is TGTGCCAGCAGCCTGACAGGGACCGGGGAGCTGTTTTTT. It yields the protein CASSLTGTGELFF.

The table lists this clone with a count of one. The chain carries TRBV12-5 and TRBJ1-5; no clear D. CDR3 size: 14 residues. The germline V and J ends were trimmed by 2 bases and 9 bases, with 14 bases remaining between them. CDR1 and CDR2 (germline): LGHNT, FRNRAP. CDR3 coding DNA: TGTGCTAGTGGTTTGTTCCCCCCCCGGGGGCCCCAGCATTTT. This translates into CASGLFPPRGPQHF.

The chain employs TRBV3-1 (or the pseudogene TRBV3-2) and TRBJ1-5; 9 bases match TRBD1. The CDR3 totals 16 residues. CDR1 is LGHDT and CDR2 is YNNKEL in the germline V gene (reference sequence). Trimming took 1 base from V and 3 from J; bases not matched to a gene: 4. The CDR3 DNA reads as TGTGCCAGCAGCCAAGGGGACAGGGACCCCAATCAGCCCCAGCATTTT. The encoded protein is CASSQGDRDPNQPQHF.

This chain uses TRBV7-2 with TRBJ1-2, with 7 bases that match TRBD1. Trimming at V came to 4 bases and at J to 5 bases, leaving 13 bases not matched to a gene. Germline CDR1 and CDR2: SGHTA and FQGNSA. This CDR3 comprises 16 residues. The CDR3 region has the DNA TGTGCCAGCAGCTCCCAAACAGGGGCGCTGAGGTATGGCTACACCTTC. It translates to CASSSQTGALRYGYTF. Full variable domain (missing parts from reference TRBV7-2 and TRBJ1-2): GAGVSQSPSNKVTEKGKDVELRCDPISGHTALYWYRQSLGQGLEFLIYFQGNSAPDKSGLPSDRFSAERTGGSVSTLTIQRTQQEDSAVYLCASSSQTGALRYGYTFGSGTRLTVV.

The rearrangement uses TRBV5-1 and TRBJ2-1, with a possible D match to TRBD1 (5 bases). Trimming took 0 bases from V and 6 from J, leaving 13 bases between them. CDR3 length: 15 residues. CDR1 and CDR2 (germline): SGHRS, YFSETQ. This CDR3 is CASSLDPGAGNEQFF. CDR3 coding DNA: TGCGCCAGCAGCTTGGATCCTGGGGCAGGCAATGAGCAGTTCTTC.

The gene calls are TRBV30 and TRBJ2-3, with D perhaps TRBD1 (5 bases). Trimming stripped 4 bases from V and 5 bases from J, with 13 bases between. Germline CDR1 and CDR2: GTSNPN and SVGIG (reference sequence). This CDR3 spans 13 amino acids. CDR3 coding DNA: TGTGCCTGGAACGGCAGGGTGGGAGATACGCAGTATTTT. This translates into CAWNGRVGDTQYF.

The genes are TRBV5-6 and TRBJ2-5, with 8 bases identical to TRBD2. The CDR3 is 16 residues long. V lost 4 bases, J lost 3 bases, and 11 bases stayed unmatched. Germline loops: CDR1 SGHDT, CDR2 YYEEEE. CDR3: CASSPGGGFFEETQYF. Here the CDR3 DNA reads TGTGCCAGCAGCCCCGGGGGGGGCTTTTTTGAAGAGACCCAGTACTTC. The full variable domain, rest sourced from reference TRBV5-6 and TRBJ2-5, is DAGVTQSPTHLIKTRGQQVTLRCSPKSGHDTVSWYQQALGQGPQFIFQYYEEEERQRGNFPDRFSGHQFPNYSSELNVNALLLGDSALYLCASSPGGGFFEETQYFGPGTRLLVL.

V and J are TRBV7-8 and TRBJ2-3; TRBD2 matches at 7 bases. Germline CDR1 SGHVS, CDR2 FQNEAQ. CDR3 size: 14 residues. Trimming cost V 5 bases and J 3 bases; bases outside gene matches: 5. CDR3: CASSTGLNTDTQYF. CDR3 nucleotides: TGTGCCAGCAGCACGGGACTAAATACAGATACGCAGTATTTT. The variable domain in full, with the rest retrieved from reference TRBV7-8 and TRBJ2-3, is GAGVSQSPRYKVAKRGQDVALRCDPISGHVSLFWYQQALGQGPEFLTYFQNEAQLDKSGLPSDRFFAERPEGSVSTLKIQRTQQEDSAVYLCASSTGLNTDTQYFGPGTRLTVL.

This clone was found a few times. The rearrangement joins TRBV30 to TRBJ1-1, with D hard to call. CDR3 length: 15 residues. Deletions cut 0 bases from V and 0 bases from J, with 11 bases between. The V gene's germline CDR1 is GTSNPN and CDR2 SVGIG (reference sequence). CDR3 in DNA: TGTGCCTGGAGTGTCAAGTTGGCCCTGAACACTGAAGCTTTCTTT. It specifies CAWSVKLALNTEAFF.

This clone was seen just once. The chain carries TRBV21-1 and TRBJ1-5; no DNA check was done on the table's D call, TRBD1. TRBV21-1 is shown as a pseudogene. The CDR3 totals 17 residues. The CDR3 bases are TGTGCCAGCAGCAAAGCGCAGACAGGGAGGTATAGGGAGCCCCAGCATTTT. Translating it yields CASSKAQTGRYREPQHF.

V and J are TRBV6-5 and TRBJ1-3, with D unclear. The germline V gene encodes CDR1 MNHEY and CDR2 SVGAGI. With 6 bases removed from V and 6 bases from J, the gap between germline ends came to 15 bases. There are 14 residues in the CDR3. The CDR3 loop reads CASRSNMVANTIYF. Here the CDR3 DNA reads TGTGCCAGCAGGTCCAACATGGTTGCAAACACCATATATTTT.

There are a few counts of this clone. The V gene is TRBV19, the J gene TRBJ1-5; TRBD1 agrees at 8 bases. Germline loops: CDR1 LNHDA, CDR2 SQIVND (reference sequence). The CDR3 is made up of 15 amino acids. V dropped 7 bases and J dropped 5; count of bases not matched to a gene: 10. CDR3: CASMGWTGFDQPQHF. CDR3 sequence (DNA): TGTGCCAGTATGGGGTGGACAGGGTTCGATCAGCCCCAGCATTTT.

The chain employs TRBV2 and TRBJ2-5; 7 positions match TRBD2. CDR1 and CDR2 (germline): SNHLY, FYNNEI. CDR3 length: 12 amino acids. Losses at the gene ends were 7 bases for V and 9 bases for J; bases not matched to a gene: 8. CDR3 protein: CASTYDGGAQYF. The DNA for the CDR3 is TGTGCCAGCACTTATGATGGGGGGGCCCAGTACTTC. Filled out from reference TRBV2 and TRBJ2-5, the complete variable domain reads EPEVTQTPSHQVTQMGQEVILRCVPISNHLYFYWYRQILGQKVEFLVSFYNNEISEKSEIFDDQFSVERPDGSNFTLKIRSTKLEDSAMYFCASTYDGGAQYFGPGTRLLVL.

The chain joins TRBV24-1 to TRBJ2-5, with TRBD1 matching over 8 bases. The CDR3 is 18 residues long. Germline assignment: CDR1 KGHDR and CDR2 SFDVKD. J was trimmed by 4 bases and V by 4 bases; bases with no gene match: 16. CDR3 sequence: CATSDQGQTGEFGETQYF. CDR3 DNA sequence: TGTGCCACCAGTGACCAGGGGCAGACAGGGGAGTTCGGAGAGACCCAGTACTTC.

The V call is TRBV9, the J call TRBJ2-7, with D perhaps TRBD2 (5 bases). Germline CDR1 reads SGDLS; CDR2 reads YYNGEE. V lost 0 bases to trimming and J lost 3 bases, with 13 bases between them. This CDR3 has 15 amino acids. This CDR3 is CASSVEGGSLYEQYF. CDR3 in DNA: TGTGCCAGCAGCGTAGAAGGCGGGTCCCTCTACGAGCAGTACTTC.

This clone was observed once. The chain recombines TRBV7-2 with TRBJ1-3; D gene ambiguous. Germline V CDR1 and CDR2: SGHTA, FQGNSA. The CDR3 totals 14 residues. V was shortened by 4 bases and J by 2 bases, with 9 bases between the two germline ends. The CDR3: CASSSGITGNTIYF. The CDR3 nucleotides are TGTGCCAGCAGCTCGGGGATAACTGGAAACACCATATATTTT.

The chain couples TRBV7-6 to TRBJ2-1; TRBD2 is a possible D gene (5 bases). This CDR3 is built from 11 residues. Germline V gene data show CDR1 as SGHVS and CDR2 as FNYEAQ. The V end lost 9 bases, the J end lost 10 bases, and 13 bases lay between the germline ends. The CDR3 here is CASVEGAEQFF. The CDR3 nucleotides are TGTGCCAGTGTTGAGGGAGCCGAGCAGTTCTTC.